These 9 T cell receptor beta chains were all obtained from the same sample, sequenced in a study of identical twins. TCRdb analysed the 5' RACE reads with MiXCR anew, one entry per CDR3 protein. This sample has 350,000 or so distinct CDR3 sequences; 12% occur once, and the top ten carry more than 6%. These data are also associated with another study on yellow fever vaccine responses in identical twins.

The sequencing input was CD8+ T cells sorted from blood. The receptors derive from a woman between 18 and 29 years old in good health.

This clonotype was recorded at least ten times. V usage is TRBV7-9 and J usage is TRBJ2-5; no reliable D call. Germline assignment: CDR1 SEHNR and CDR2 FQNEAQ (reference sequence). The V end lost 5 bases, the J end lost 3 bases, and 7 bases lay between the germline ends. The CDR3 totals 12 residues. The chain's CDR3 is CASSRTEETQYF. The CDR3 region has the DNA TGTGCCAGCAGCCGAACAGAAGAGACCCAGTACTTC.

The V call is TRBV2, the J call TRBJ2-2; D is unclear. The CDR3 has 12 amino acids. Trimming stripped 6 bases from V and 7 bases from J, with 9 bases between. The germline V gene has CDR1 SNHLY and CDR2 FYNNEI. The CDR3 spells CASRDRSGELFF. The CDR3, as DNA: TGTGCCAGCAGAGACCGTAGCGGGGAGCTGTTTTTT.

In this sample, this clonotype turned up a few times. DNA of the CDR3: TGTGCCATCAGTGGAAGCGGGGGGGCCGCGGAGACCCAGTACTTC. It yields the protein CAISGSGGAAETQYF. V usage is TRBV10-3 and J usage is TRBJ2-5; 10 positions match TRBD2. Germline CDR1 ENHRY, CDR2 SYGVKD. The CDR3 extends over 15 amino acids. V was clipped by 4 bases and J by 5 bases; unmatched bases: 7.

This clonotype came up a few times. The rearrangement uses TRBV3-1 and TRBJ2-3; D is perhaps TRBD2 (6 bases). Germline V gene data show CDR1 as LGHDT and CDR2 as YNNKEL (reference sequence). The germline V and J ends were trimmed by 1 base and 4 bases, with 15 bases remaining between them. The CDR3 has 16 amino acids. CDR3 region: CASSQAWEARPDTQYF. CDR3 nucleotides: TGTGCCAGCAGCCAAGCGTGGGAGGCCCGCCCAGATACGCAGTATTTT.

This clonotype was seen ten or more times. J is TRBJ2-1 and V is TRBV11-2; unclear D gene. The V and J ends lost 5 bases and 0 bases respectively, with 14 bases between them. This CDR3 has 16 amino acids. Germline V gives CDR1 SGHAT, CDR2 FQNNGV. The chain's CDR3 is CASSPRHPDSYNEQFF. As DNA, the CDR3 is TGTGCCAGCAGCCCTCGACACCCTGACTCCTACAATGAGCAGTTCTTC.

Regarding this clonotype: This may stem from a read error, because a much larger clone lies one nucleotide away. This sequence joins TRBV10-2 and TRBJ1-5, with D possibly being TRBD1 (6 bases). CDR3 length equals 14 residues. The ends were cut back, 3 bases at V and 4 bases at J, with 10 bases in the middle. Germline V gives CDR1 WSHSY, CDR2 SAAADI. CDR3 sequence reads: CASSDDRINQPQHF. As DNA, the CDR3 is TGCGCCAGCAGTGACGACAGGATTAATCAGCCCCAGCATTTT.

The chain combines TRBV7-3 with TRBJ2-1; D is undetermined. V was trimmed by 1 base and J by 0 bases, leaving 13 bases between them. The CDR3 has 17 residues. CDR1 is SGHTA, CDR2 FQGTGA, per germline. DNA for the CDR3: TGTGCCAGCAGCTTAAAATTTCGCCGCAGCTCCTACAATGAGCAGTTCTTC. Translating gives CASSLKFRRSSYNEQFF.

There are a few counts of this clonotype. This chain links TRBV29-1 with TRBJ2-2; tentatively, D is TRBD2 (6 bases). The CDR3 runs 12 residues. V shed 7 bases and J shed 6 bases, with 12 bases lying between them. Per germline, CDR1 SQVTM and CDR2 ANQGSEA. In nucleotides, the CDR3 is TGCAGCGCCGTGACTAGGCCCGGGGAGCTGTTTTTT. Translating it yields CSAVTRPGELFF.

The chain uses TRBV13 and TRBJ2-1; 8 nucleotides align to TRBD2. Unmatched junction bases numbered 7, after V lost 0 bases and J lost 9 bases. The CDR3 has 15 residues. The germline V gene encodes CDR1 PRHDT and CDR2 FYEKMQ (reference sequence). CDR3 in DNA: TGTGCCAGCAGCTTAGGGACGGGGGGGGATAGTGAGCAGTTCTTC. Its protein product is CASSLGTGGDSEQFF.